The clone carrying this T cell receptor beta chain showed up just a few times. Its antigen is as yet unknown. What was sequenced were expressed TCRB transcripts, since all of the isolated RNA had been reverse transcribed. The average output of naive, central memory and regulatory T cell samples was about 3.3 million reads. Libraries were prepared by immunoSEQ multiplex PCR; TCRdb keeps only in-frame clonotypes and omits some of them. This sample yields about 300,000 clones, of which roughly 8% are seen a single time; approximately 0.93% belongs to the top ten. The sample originates from a study of beta chain features in type 1 diabetes. Isolation of CD4+ naive, central memory, regulatory and stem cell-like memory cells was achieved by sorting via CD45RO/CCR7/CD25/CD127/CD95/CD27. The CDR3 covers 12 residues. Germline CDR1 and CDR2: MNHNS and SASEGT. The V and J ends lost 4 bases and 11 bases respectively, with 13 bases between them.

Study results and caveats: Equally in patients and controls, PCR might preferentially amplify shorter templates.

The sample taken for sequencing was central memory CD4+ T cells from blood. This TCR was recovered from a woman in her late teens or twenties in good health. This chain joins TRBV6-1 and TRBJ2-3; maybe TRBD1 (6 bases). This CDR3 is CASSAPQGLQYF. In DNA form, the CDR3 reads TGTGCCAGCAGTGCCCCACAGGGCCTGCAGTATTTT.